The clone carrying this T cell receptor beta chain was seen repeatedly, ten times or more. Its specificity is not known. Three rounds of nested PCR, following a modified ARM-PCR protocol, produced the TCRbeta library. TCRdb passed the multiplex PCR reads through MiXCR, listing each CDR3 protein once. This sample carries 120,000 or so distinct CDR3 sequences, roughly 64% of them seen once, and the ten largest clones take 10% to 15%. This specimen belongs to a study of tumor and adjacent non-tumor tissue in lung cancer. Study-level information: Samples averaged roughly 4 million productive TCRbeta reads each.

This sample's RNA came from whole unsorted tissue. There are 15 residues in the CDR3. Germline V gene data show CDR1 as MNHNY and CDR2 as SVGAGI (reference sequence). The J segment lost 8 bases and the V segment lost 2 bases, leaving 11 bases of the junction unmatched. The study, taken as a whole, reports: Tumor tissue had significantly higher TCR diversity than normal lung.

Sequenced: lung tumor tissue. The receptor's source is a man aged 25 to 40 with non-small cell lung cancer. The rearrangement joins TRBV6-6 to TRBJ1-2; 7 positions agree with TRBD1. CDR3 protein: CASSYGTQGLQGYTF. In DNA form, the CDR3 reads TGTGCCAGCAGTTACGGGACACAGGGGTTGCAAGGCTACACCTTC.